This T cell receptor (beta chain) stems from a study of blood T cell repertoires in COVID-19. Sequencing was performed with immunoSEQ multiplex PCR; in TCRdb, only in-frame clones are kept and a portion is missing. The data hold about 190,000 clones, with about 81% observed a single time. In germline, CDR1 is LGHDT, CDR2 YNNKEL (reference sequence). V shed 0 bases and J 0 bases; nucleotides not matched to a gene: 12. This CDR3 has 20 amino acids. Seattle patients were enrolled while actively infected and followed longitudinally. This clonotype was obtained from a woman older than 75 with COVID-19, enrolled during active disease. Sequencing was performed on peripheral blood. V usage is TRBV3-1 (or the pseudogene TRBV3-2) and J usage is TRBJ1-3, with 9 positions matching TRBD1. CDR3 protein: CASSQDMRDRALSSGNTIYF. CDR3 nucleotides: TGTGCCAGCAGCCAAGATATGAGGGACAGGGCCTTGAGCTCTGGAAACACCATATATTTT.